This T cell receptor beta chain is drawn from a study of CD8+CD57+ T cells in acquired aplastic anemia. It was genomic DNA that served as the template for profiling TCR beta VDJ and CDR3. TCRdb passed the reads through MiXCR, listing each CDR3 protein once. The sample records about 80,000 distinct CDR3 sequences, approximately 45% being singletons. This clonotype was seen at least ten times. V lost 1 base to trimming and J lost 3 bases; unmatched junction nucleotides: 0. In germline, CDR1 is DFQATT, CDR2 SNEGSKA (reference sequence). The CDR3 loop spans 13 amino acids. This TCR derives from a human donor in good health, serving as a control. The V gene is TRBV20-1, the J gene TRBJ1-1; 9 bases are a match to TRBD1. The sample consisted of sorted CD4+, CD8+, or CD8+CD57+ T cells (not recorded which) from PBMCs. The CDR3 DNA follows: TGCAGTGCTAGAGGACAGGGGGACACTGAAGCTTTCTTT. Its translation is CSARGQGDTEAFF.